The 22 T cell receptor beta chains presented below share a single source sample, sequenced in a study of CD8 T cells in ankylosing spondylitis. TCRdb passed the 5' RACE reads through MiXCR, listing each CDR3 protein once. Found here are 220,000 or so distinct CDR3 sequences, over 9.5% of them singletons; the top ten hold approximately 20%. The specimen was blood, either unsorted or a sorted T cell fraction (not recorded which). The receptors originated from a male donor with ankylosing spondylitis or in good health (not recorded which).

This clonotype was counted at least ten times. This sequence joins TRBV7-2 and TRBJ2-7, with 8 bases that match TRBD2. J gave up 2 bases and V 5 bases, and 11 bases lay outside the gene matches. Germline values: CDR1 SGHTA, CDR2 FQGNSA. This CDR3 spans 16 amino acids. In nucleotides, the CDR3 is TGTGCCAGCAGCGATCCAACTAGCGGCTCAACCTACGAGCAGTACTTC. This sequence encodes CASSDPTSGSTYEQYF.

This clonotype was counted at least ten times. V and J are TRBV9 and TRBJ1-1; 9 positions match TRBD1. After removal of 3 bases from V and 0 bases from J, the junction contained 3 bases not matched to a gene. The CDR3 is 15 amino acids. CDR1 is SGDLS, CDR2 YYNGEE, per germline. The CDR3 DNA reads TGTGCCAGCAGCGGGGGACAGGGCCTGAACACTGAAGCTTTCTTT. The encoded protein is CASSGGQGLNTEAFF.

A few counts support this clonotype. In nucleotides, the CDR3 is TGTGCCAGCAGCTTCGGAGACACCTACGAGCAGTACTTC. Amino acid sequence: CASSFGDTYEQYF. The chain carries TRBV7-9 and TRBJ2-7; D is uncertain. The CDR3 consists of 13 residues. CDR1 is SEHNR and CDR2 is FQNEAQ in the germline V gene (reference sequence). Deletions cut 3 bases from V and 2 bases from J, with 8 bases between.

This clonotype was seen many times. The rearrangement uses TRBV7-9 and TRBJ1-5; D might be TRBD1 (6 bases). The V end lost 5 bases, the J end lost 2 bases, and 13 bases lay between the germline ends. The CDR3 totals 15 residues. Germline CDR1 is SEHNR and CDR2 is FQNEAQ (reference sequence). CDR3 nucleotides: TGTGCCAGCAGCGGACGACAGGAGGGCAATCAGCCCCAGCATTTT. As protein: CASSGRQEGNQPQHF. The whole variable domain, remainder taken from reference TRBV7-9 and TRBJ1-5, is DTGVSQNPRHKITKRGQNVTFRCDPISEHNRLYWYRQTLGQGPEFLTYFQNEAQLEKSRLLSDRFSAERPKGSFSTLEIQRTEQGDSAMYLCASSGRQEGNQPQHFGDGTRLSIL.

This clonotype was detected ten times or more. CDR3 DNA sequence: TGTGCCACCAGCTTTAGTAACACTGAAGCTTTCTTT. This gives the protein CATSFSNTEAFF. The rearrangement joins TRBV15 to TRBJ1-1; D is undetermined. Germline V lookup: CDR1 LNHNV, CDR2 YYDKDF (reference sequence). Trimming removed 5 bases from V and 2 bases from J, with 6 bases in between. The CDR3 is made up of 12 amino acids.

The table lists this clonotype with a few counts. The rearrangement links TRBV7-2 to TRBJ2-7; D is unresolved. Germline loops: CDR1 SGHTA, CDR2 FQGNSA. V dropped 1 base and J dropped 4 bases, with 8 bases sitting between them. This CDR3 is 13 amino acids long. The chain's CDR3 is CASSLGPLYEQYF. The CDR3 DNA follows: TGTGCCAGCAGCTTAGGGCCCCTATACGAGCAGTACTTC.

Notes on this clonotype: A read error may be the cause here, since a much bigger clone is one base away. The J gene is TRBJ1-4, the V gene TRBV5-5; TRBD1 is a possible D gene (5 bases). The CDR3 covers 12 residues. Germline assignment: CDR1 SGHKS and CDR2 YYEKEE (reference sequence). The CDR3 region has the DNA TGTGCCAGTTTCGGGGCGGATGAAAAACCGTTTTTT. It translates to CASFGADEKPFF.

This clonotype turned up a few times. The gene calls are TRBV28 and TRBJ1-2; maybe TRBD1 (5 bases). Germline CDR1 MDHEN, CDR2 SYDVKM. This CDR3 is 12 amino acids long. The germline V and J ends were trimmed by 6 bases and 5 bases, with 10 bases remaining between them. The CDR3 DNA follows: TGTGCCAGCAGGATGACAGATTATGGCTACACCTTC. Protein sequence: CASRMTDYGYTF.

The CDR3 protein is CAWAITGVAEAFF. The DNA of the CDR3 is TGTGCCTGGGCGATCACAGGGGTGGCTGAAGCTTTCTTT. The V gene is TRBV30, the J gene TRBJ1-1; TRBD1 matches 7 bases. Germline V gives CDR1 GTSNPN, CDR2 SVGIG (reference sequence). With V trimmed by 5 bases and J by 6 bases, 9 bases remained unmatched. This CDR3 is 13 amino acids long.

This clonotype has a count of ten or more. This chain links TRBV5-1 with TRBJ2-2; TRBD1 is a possible D gene (6 bases). Germline CDR1 and CDR2: SGHRS and YFSETQ. This CDR3 is 14 amino acids long. The V and J ends lost 2 bases and 4 bases respectively, with 9 bases between them. The CDR3 DNA follows: TGCGCCAGCAGCTTAGTGGGGGCCACCGGGGAGCTGTTTTTT. Translated: CASSLVGATGELFF.

This clonotype was seen ten or more times. This chain uses TRBV20-1 with TRBJ1-4; D remains unclear. From germline, CDR1 is DFQATT and CDR2 SNEGSKA (reference sequence). Trimming stripped 1 base from V and 3 bases from J, with 6 bases between. The CDR3 sequence is 13 residues long. Here the CDR3 DNA reads TGCAGTGCTAGAGGCGCAGCTAATGAAAAACTGTTTTTT. This sequence encodes CSARGAANEKLFF.

This clonotype turned up a few times. The chain employs TRBV7-9 and TRBJ1-3; D call uncertain. There are 14 residues in the CDR3. CDR1 is SEHNR and CDR2 is FQNEAQ in the germline V gene (reference sequence). The ends were cut back, 5 bases at V and 4 bases at J, with 12 bases in the middle. CDR3 sequence (DNA): TGTGCCAGCAGCACCCCATTGGGGGGAAACACCATATATTTT. Its protein is CASSTPLGGNTIYF. Drawing the rest from reference TRBV7-9 and TRBJ1-3, the complete variable domain is DTGVSQNPRHKITKRGQNVTFRCDPISEHNRLYWYRQTLGQGPEFLTYFQNEAQLEKSRLLSDRFSAERPKGSFSTLEIQRTEQGDSAMYLCASSTPLGGNTIYFGEGSWLTVV.

This clonotype was detected only a few times. The chain couples TRBV5-6 to TRBJ2-7, with D possibly matching TRBD1 (5 bases). Per germline, CDR1 SGHDT and CDR2 YYEEEE. The CDR3 is 14 amino acids. Trimming left V 3 bases short and J 2 bases short, with 12 bases between. For the CDR3, the DNA is TGTGCCAGCAGCTACGGACACCTGCCCTACGAGCAGTACTTC. Its protein is CASSYGHLPYEQYF.

This clonotype was detected ten times or more. V and J are TRBV18 and TRBJ1-1; tentative D call: TRBD1 (6 bases). V lost 2 bases and J lost 3, with 13 bases in between. The CDR3 sequence is 15 residues long. Looked up from germline, CDR1 is KGHSH and CDR2 is LQKENI. CDR3 sequence: CASSPARGADTEAFF. The CDR3 DNA reads as TGTGCCAGCTCACCAGCTCGGGGGGCTGACACTGAAGCTTTCTTT.

This clonotype has a handful of counts. V gene TRBV19 combines with J gene TRBJ2-5; 8 bases are a match to TRBD1. The CDR3 is 17 amino acids. Unmatched junction bases numbered 13, after V lost 3 bases and J lost 4 bases. The germline V gene has CDR1 LNHDA and CDR2 SQIVND (reference sequence). CDR3 loop: CASSMEGTGGFSETQYF. The CDR3, as DNA: TGTGCCAGTAGTATGGAGGGGACAGGCGGCTTCTCAGAGACCCAGTACTTC. Filled out from reference TRBV19 and TRBJ2-5, the complete variable domain reads DGGITQSPKYLFRKEGQNVTLSCEQNLNHDAMYWYRQDPGQGLRLIYYSQIVNDFQKGDIAEGYSVSREKKESFPLTVTSAQKNPTAFYLCASSMEGTGGFSETQYFGPGTRLLVL.

This clonotype was seen at least ten times. The rearrangement joins TRBV6-5 to TRBJ1-1, with a weak D call TRBD1 (6 bases). The CDR3 is 17 amino acids. The germline V gene encodes CDR1 MNHEY and CDR2 SVGAGI. The ends were cut back, 0 bases at V and 1 base at J, with 15 bases in the middle. The CDR3 region has the DNA TGTGCCAGCAGTTACTCGAGTCTAGGGGGTGGGAACACTGAAGCTTTCTTT. This encodes CASSYSSLGGGNTEAFF.

This clonotype was picked up many times. The junction departs from germline at one end; a sequencing error may be responsible. The chain is built from TRBV7-7 and TRBJ2-5; a weak D match, TRBD1 (5 bases). The CDR3 spans 15 residues. Germline CDR1 reads SSHAT; CDR2 reads FNYEAQ (reference sequence). This chain's CDR3 is CASSPSTGRKETQYF. The CDR3 DNA sequence: TGTGCTAGCAGCCCCTCCACAGGCAGGAAAGAGACCCAGTACTTC.

This clonotype appeared many times. The chain has TRBV28 and TRBJ2-1, with TRBD1 identical over 10 bases. Germline V gene lookup returns CDR1 MDHEN and CDR2 SYDVKM. This CDR3 comprises 17 residues. V lost 3 bases, J lost 8 bases, and 13 bases stayed unmatched. CDR3 DNA: TGTGCCAGCAGTTTGTCACGCCGGGACAGGGGATGGGATGAGCAGTTCTTC. Protein sequence: CASSLSRRDRGWDEQFF.

The V call is TRBV5-6, the J call TRBJ2-7; D is possibly TRBD1 or TRBD2 (6 bases each). The CDR3 covers 15 residues. Germline CDR1 reads SGHDT; CDR2 reads YYEEEE. V lost 3 bases, J lost 7 bases, and 20 bases lay in between. CDR3: CASSWGDTRLREQYF. For the CDR3, the DNA is TGTGCCAGCAGCTGGGGGGACACCCGGTTGAGGGAGCAGTACTTC.

This clonotype has at least ten counts. The chain links TRBV20-1 to TRBJ1-1; D gene unclear. V gave up 3 bases and J gave up 3 bases, with 8 bases separating them. This CDR3 comprises 12 residues. Germline lookup yields CDR1 DFQATT and CDR2 SNEGSKA (reference sequence). CDR3 DNA: TGCAGTGCTAGTTTGGTCGACACTGAAGCTTTCTTT. This gives the protein CSASLVDTEAFF.

Remarks on this clonotype: A much more abundant neighbour one base away suggests this may be a read error. The chain uses TRBV24-1 and TRBJ2-5; tentatively, D is TRBD2 (6 bases). The V gene's germline CDR1 is KGHDR and CDR2 SFDVKD. Trimming cost V 5 bases and J 5 bases, with 17 bases left between them. The CDR3 is made up of 15 amino acids. CDR3 sequence: CATSVFRRSGETQYF. In DNA, the CDR3 is TGTGCCACCAGTGTTTTTAGAAGGAGCGGGGAGACCCAGTACTTC.

The chain is built from TRBV7-2 and TRBJ1-6; D may be TRBD1 (5 bases). Germline V gene lookup returns CDR1 SGHTA and CDR2 FQGNSA. Trimming took off 3 bases at V and 10 bases at J, with 10 bases between the two ends. This CDR3 has 13 amino acids. Here the CDR3 DNA reads TGTGCCAGCAGCTTTGTTGGGGACTCACCCCTCCACTTT. It yields the protein CASSFVGDSPLHF.